What follows describes a single T cell receptor beta chain. These data come from a study of control samples from healthy donors and cancer patients. The data were produced by immunoSEQ multiplex PCR, yet TCRdb's version contains in-frame clones alone and is incomplete. The sample carries approximately 69,000 clones, over 85% recorded once. The CDR3 sequence is 13 residues long. CDR1 MNHEY and CDR2 SVGAGI come from the germline V gene. The junction had 8 bases not matched to a gene; V was cut back by 11 bases and J by 7 bases. The sequence derives from a man in his sixties with colorectal cancer. The specimen sequenced was PBMCs. The chain is built from TRBV6-5 and TRBJ1-2, with 12 nucleotides matching TRBD1. This CDR3 reads CAARGTGGGGYTF. CDR3 sequence (DNA): TGTGCCGCTAGGGGGACAGGGGGCGGTGGCTACACCTTC.